This is a list of T cell receptor beta chains from one sample in a study of T cells after yellow fever vaccination. Using its own MiXCR run on the 5' RACE reads, TCRdb lists one record per CDR3 protein. The repertoire has under 350,000 distinct CDR3 sequences, roughly 4.3% of them found once; the top ten carry 20% to 25%. Source: PBMCs, taken 5 days after the yellow fever booster vaccination. The receptor source for this set is a man younger than 30 who received the YFV17D yellow fever vaccine. The CDR3 runs from the conserved cysteine through the conserved F or W. The D gene is left open where the match is weak. The size entry is marked missing in some rows and otherwise reads once, few, many or a size class.

clone_size: NA
d_call: TRBD2
v_call: TRBV20-1
j_call: TRBJ2-3
cdr3_nt: TGCAGTGCTAGAGATCTAGCGGGGGTTAGCACAGATACGCAGTATTTT
cdr3_aa: CSARDLAGVSTDTQYF

clone_size: few
d_call: NA
v_call: TRBV12-3/TRBV12-4
j_call: TRBJ1-3
cdr3_nt: TGTGCCAGCAGTTTACGGGGGACAAGTGGAAACACCATATATTTT
cdr3_aa: CASSLRGTSGNTIYF

clone_size: many
d_call: TRBD2
v_call: TRBV7-2
j_call: TRBJ2-4
cdr3_nt: TGTGCCAGCAGCCACTCGACTAGCGGGAATGGCGTAAACATTCAGTACTTC
cdr3_aa: CASSHSTSGNGVNIQYF

clone_size: NA
d_call: TRBD1
v_call: TRBV12-3/TRBV12-4
j_call: TRBJ1-2
cdr3_nt: TGTGCCAGCAACAACAGGGGAGCTAACTATGGCTACACCTTC
cdr3_aa: CASNNRGANYGYTF

clone_size: many
d_call: TRBD1
v_call: TRBV6-2/TRBV6-3
j_call: TRBJ2-3
cdr3_nt: TGTGCCAGCACCCTAGACGGGACAGGGGCCACAGATACGCAGTATTTT
cdr3_aa: CASTLDGTGATDTQYF

clone_size: few
d_call: NA
v_call: TRBV3-1
j_call: TRBJ2-3
cdr3_nt: TGTGCCAGCAGCGGGAGGTCAGATACGCAGTATTTT
cdr3_aa: CASSGRSDTQYF

clone_size: many
d_call: NA
v_call: TRBV4-1
j_call: TRBJ2-1
cdr3_nt: TGCGCCAGCAGCCAAGACCGTGGGGCGATTTACTACAATGAGCAGTTCTTC
cdr3_aa: CASSQDRGAIYYNEQFF

clone_size: many
d_call: TRBD2
v_call: TRBV11-2
j_call: TRBJ2-7
cdr3_nt: TGTGCCAGCAGCACAGAGCGGGGCGGGCAGTACTTC
cdr3_aa: CASSTERGGQYF

clone_size: many
d_call: TRBD1
v_call: TRBV28
j_call: TRBJ2-5
cdr3_nt: TGTGCCAGCATCCGGGACAGGGATCGAGAGACCCAGTACTTC
cdr3_aa: CASIRDRDRETQYF

clone_size: many
d_call: NA
v_call: TRBV7-3
j_call: TRBJ1-2
cdr3_nt: TGTGCCAGCAGCCAGGCCGAGGGCTATGGCTACACCTTC
cdr3_aa: CASSQAEGYGYTF

clone_size: few
d_call: NA
v_call: TRBV5-1
j_call: TRBJ2-7
cdr3_nt: TGCGCCAGCAGCGCCTCGAACTACGAGCAGTACTTC
cdr3_aa: CASSASNYEQYF

clone_size: few
d_call: NA
v_call: TRBV5-1
j_call: TRBJ1-5
cdr3_nt: TGCGCCAGCAGCTTGGATGGGATTAGCAATCAGCCCCAGCATTTT
cdr3_aa: CASSLDGISNQPQHF

clone_size: NA
d_call: TRBD1
v_call: TRBV5-5
j_call: TRBJ2-2
cdr3_nt: TGTGCCAGCAGCGAGGGGGCGAGGACCGGGGAGCTGTTTTTT
cdr3_aa: CASSEGARTGELFF

clone_size: NA
d_call: NA
v_call: TRBV6-2/TRBV6-3
j_call: TRBJ1-5
cdr3_nt: TGTGCCAGCGGTCGAAATAGCAATCAGCCCCAGCATTTT
cdr3_aa: CASGRNSNQPQHF

clone_size: many
d_call: NA
v_call: TRBV9
j_call: TRBJ1-6
cdr3_nt: TGTGCCAGCAGCGTAGAGGGGAGGAGGGATTCACCCCTCCACTTT
cdr3_aa: CASSVEGRRDSPLHF

clone_size: many
d_call: NA
v_call: TRBV18
j_call: TRBJ1-5
cdr3_nt: TGTGCCAGCTCACCGGGGGTAAATCAGCCCCAGCATTTT
cdr3_aa: CASSPGVNQPQHF

clone_size: few
d_call: TRBD2
v_call: TRBV7-2
j_call: TRBJ2-5
cdr3_nt: TGTGCCAGCAGCGGCCAAGCGGGGGGCCTGGAGACCCAGTACTTC
cdr3_aa: CASSGQAGGLETQYF

clone_size: few
d_call: TRBD1
v_call: TRBV7-9
j_call: TRBJ2-3
cdr3_nt: TGTGCCAGCAGCTACCGGGACAGTTCCACAGATACGCAGTATTTT
cdr3_aa: CASSYRDSSTDTQYF

clone_size: few
d_call: NA
v_call: TRBV4-1
j_call: TRBJ1-6
cdr3_nt: TGCGCCAGCAGCCAGCAAACCTACTCACCCCTCCACTTT
cdr3_aa: CASSQQTYSPLHF

clone_size: few
d_call: NA
v_call: TRBV4-1
j_call: TRBJ1-2
cdr3_nt: TGCGCCAGCAGCAGAGTCTCAACCGACAGGAACTATGGCTACACCTTC
cdr3_aa: CASSRVSTDRNYGYTF

clone_size: few
d_call: TRBD2
v_call: TRBV20-1
j_call: TRBJ2-4
cdr3_nt: TGCAGCGCCGGGAGGCTATCGAATCTAGCCAAAAACATTCAGTACTTC
cdr3_aa: CSAGRLSNLAKNIQYF

clone_size: NA
d_call: NA
v_call: TRBV9
j_call: TRBJ1-1
cdr3_nt: TGTGCCAGCAGCGTCTCCCGGGGAAGAATGAACACTGAAGCTTTCTTT
cdr3_aa: CASSVSRGRMNTEAFF

clone_size: NA
d_call: TRBD1
v_call: TRBV10-3
j_call: TRBJ1-5
cdr3_nt: TGTGCCATCAGTGAGTGGACAGGGTGCCCGCCCCAGCATTTT
cdr3_aa: CAISEWTGCPPQHF

clone_size: many
d_call: TRBD2
v_call: TRBV29-1
j_call: TRBJ2-2
cdr3_nt: TGCAGCGGTTACCTAGCGGGTAACACCGGGGAGCTGTTTTTT
cdr3_aa: CSGYLAGNTGELFF

clone_size: NA
d_call: TRBD2
v_call: TRBV7-8
j_call: TRBJ2-3
cdr3_nt: TGTGCCAGCAGCTTAGCACTGAGCGGGAGAGATACGCAGTATTTT
cdr3_aa: CASSLALSGRDTQYF

clone_size: few
d_call: TRBD2
v_call: TRBV3-1
j_call: TRBJ2-2
cdr3_nt: TGTGCCAGCAGCCAAGAAGGGAATCTAGCGGGGGGTGCCGGGGAGCTGTTTTTT
cdr3_aa: CASSQEGNLAGGAGELFF

clone_size: many
d_call: NA
v_call: TRBV23-1
j_call: TRBJ2-1
cdr3_nt: TGCGCCAGCAGTCAATACCGGACAGTAAATGAGCAGTTCTTC
cdr3_aa: CASSQYRTVNEQFF

clone_size: few
d_call: NA
v_call: TRBV12-3/TRBV12-4
j_call: TRBJ1-5
cdr3_nt: TGTGCCAGCAGTGGAGACGGCCAGCCCCAGCATTTT
cdr3_aa: CASSGDGQPQHF

clone_size: NA
d_call: NA
v_call: TRBV10-3
j_call: TRBJ2-7
cdr3_nt: TGTGCCATCAGTGAGTCGGGTGTTATCCCAATCTACGAGCAGTACTTC
cdr3_aa: CAISESGVIPIYEQYF

clone_size: NA
d_call: NA
v_call: TRBV5-1
j_call: TRBJ1-5
cdr3_nt: TGCGCCAGCAGCGAATGGGGGGAACGCAATCAGCCCCAGCATTTT
cdr3_aa: CASSEWGERNQPQHF

clone_size: many
d_call: TRBD1
v_call: TRBV4-1
j_call: TRBJ2-4
cdr3_nt: TGCGCCAGCAGCCAGGATCAACAGGGGATTTATGACATTCAGTACTTC
cdr3_aa: CASSQDQQGIYDIQYF

clone_size: few
d_call: NA
v_call: TRBV7-2
j_call: TRBJ1-1
cdr3_nt: TGTGCCAGCAGCTTTTCAGACCTCACTGAAGCTTTCTTT
cdr3_aa: CASSFSDLTEAFF

clone_size: few
d_call: TRBD2
v_call: TRBV7-3
j_call: TRBJ2-2
cdr3_nt: TGTGCCAGCAGCTTAACTGGCGGGGGGGCCGGGGAGCTGTTTTTT
cdr3_aa: CASSLTGGGAGELFF

clone_size: NA
d_call: NA
v_call: TRBV4-1
j_call: TRBJ2-1
cdr3_nt: TGCGCCAGCAGCCAGGCGGACAGCCTGAGTTACAATGAGCAGTTCTTC
cdr3_aa: CASSQADSLSYNEQFF

clone_size: few
d_call: NA
v_call: TRBV6-6
j_call: TRBJ2-4
cdr3_nt: TGTGCCAGCAGTCCCCCTGTCACAACCAGGGGCTACAAAAACATTCAGTACTTC
cdr3_aa: CASSPPVTTRGYKNIQYF

clone_size: NA
d_call: NA
v_call: TRBV12-3/TRBV12-4
j_call: TRBJ1-1
cdr3_nt: TGTGCCAGCACCAAACAGGTAGTCACCACTGAAGCTTTCTTT
cdr3_aa: CASTKQVVTTEAFF

clone_size: few
d_call: TRBD2
v_call: TRBV18
j_call: TRBJ2-5
cdr3_nt: TGTGCCAGCTCACACACCGGGACTAGACCAGAACAAGAGACCCAGTACTTC
cdr3_aa: CASSHTGTRPEQETQYF

clone_size: NA
d_call: NA
v_call: TRBV25-1
j_call: TRBJ1-1
cdr3_nt: TGTGCCAGCAGTGGGGCGGGTTGGGGCACTGAAGCTTTCTTT
cdr3_aa: CASSGAGWGTEAFF

clone_size: few
d_call: NA
v_call: TRBV11-1
j_call: TRBJ1-1
cdr3_nt: TGTGCCAGCAGCTTAAACTATTGGCAGCTCCCCTTCACTGAAGCTTTCTTT
cdr3_aa: CASSLNYWQLPFTEAFF

clone_size: NA
d_call: TRBD1
v_call: TRBV29-1
j_call: TRBJ2-3
cdr3_nt: TGCAGCGTGCCGGGACAGCCCACAGATACGCAGTATTTT
cdr3_aa: CSVPGQPTDTQYF

clone_size: NA
d_call: NA
v_call: TRBV3-1
j_call: TRBJ2-3
cdr3_nt: TGTGCCAGCAGCCCGGGACTCGCTGTGGGAGATACGCAGTATTTT
cdr3_aa: CASSPGLAVGDTQYF

clone_size: many
d_call: NA
v_call: TRBV4-2
j_call: TRBJ2-4
cdr3_nt: TGTGCCAGCAGCTTAAAAGCGGCGCAGGGGCTAGCCAAAAACATTCAGTACTTC
cdr3_aa: CASSLKAAQGLAKNIQYF

clone_size: few
d_call: NA
v_call: TRBV9
j_call: TRBJ1-6
cdr3_nt: TGTGCCAGCAGCCCTCGGCCTTCCCTAAGCTCCTATAATTCACCCCTCCACTTT
cdr3_aa: CASSPRPSLSSYNSPLHF

clone_size: many
d_call: TRBD1
v_call: TRBV4-3
j_call: TRBJ2-4
cdr3_nt: TGCGCCAGCAGCCAAGGACAGGGGGCGTACATTCAGTACTTC
cdr3_aa: CASSQGQGAYIQYF

clone_size: NA
d_call: TRBD2
v_call: TRBV6-6
j_call: TRBJ2-1
cdr3_nt: TGTGCCAGCATCAAAAAGGGGACTAGCGGGGCTGTCTACAATGAGCAGTTCTTC
cdr3_aa: CASIKKGTSGAVYNEQFF

clone_size: few
d_call: NA
v_call: TRBV18
j_call: TRBJ1-1
cdr3_nt: TGTGCCAGCTCATACTCCTTGACTGAAGCTTTCTTT
cdr3_aa: CASSYSLTEAFF

clone_size: NA
d_call: TRBD1
v_call: TRBV6-2/TRBV6-3
j_call: TRBJ2-7
cdr3_nt: TGTGCCAGCACCGCCAGGGGGTGGGCCTACGAGCAGTACTTC
cdr3_aa: CASTARGWAYEQYF